The 4 T cell receptor beta chains reported below all come from one sample, sequenced in a study of PD-1 blockade in classical Hodgkin lymphoma. Indicated time point: cycle 4 day 1 (C4D1), after less than seven weeks of nivolumab. Exposure to brentuximab vedotin varied, and each patient had relapsed following autologous stem cell transplantation. The protocol was immunoSEQ multiplex PCR, while the TCRdb copy is restricted to in-frame clones and leaves out a portion. The data show about 41,000 clones, 69% seen once. The sequences come from peripheral blood mononuclear cells (PBMCs), collected before the fourth cycle of nivolumab. These receptors originate from a human donor with classical Hodgkin lymphoma.

This sequence joins TRBV6-5 and TRBJ1-2, with 12 bases lining up with TRBD1. Germline CDR1 MNHEY, CDR2 SVGAGI. V lost 7 bases and J lost 6; bases outside the gene matches: 9. The CDR3 has 15 residues. The DNA of the CDR3 is TGTGCCAGCAATATACCGGGACAGGGGGCGGATGGCTACACCTTC. Protein sequence: CASNIPGQGADGYTF.

In this sample, this clone turned up many times. V is TRBV18 and J is TRBJ2-7; D gene ambiguous. With 2 bases removed from V and 4 bases from J, the gap between germline ends came to 9 bases. Germline CDR1 reads KGHSH; CDR2 reads LQKENI. The CDR3 contains 13 residues. CDR3 loop: CASSPVPQYEQYF. The CDR3 DNA is TGTGCCAGCTCACCAGTCCCACAGTACGAGCAGTACTTC.

V and J are TRBV28 and TRBJ1-4, with D hard to call. V lost 6 bases and J lost 2, with 13 bases in between. This CDR3 region has 15 residues. The V gene's germline CDR1 is MDHEN and CDR2 SYDVKM. CDR3 nucleotide sequence: TGTGCCAGCAGAAAGGAGGGTATGACTAATGAAAAACTGTTTTTT. Translated, it gives CASRKEGMTNEKLFF.

The V and J genes are TRBV28 and TRBJ1-2; D gene uncertain. Germline V lookup: CDR1 MDHEN, CDR2 SYDVKM. CDR3 length: 12 amino acids. V lost 5 bases to trimming and J lost 6 bases, with 10 bases between them. Written as DNA, the CDR3 is TGTGCCAGCAGTCAAGGATGGGATGGCTACACCTTC. This sequence encodes CASSQGWDGYTF.